This T cell receptor beta chain was identified in a study of graft-versus-host responses after intestinal transplantation. For the study at large: Isolated intestinal, liver-intestinal, or multivisceral transplants were what recipients had. The recipients all started with anti-thymocyte globulin induction and then took tacrolimus and steroids for around three years.

Sequencing was performed with immunoSEQ multiplex PCR; in TCRdb, only in-frame clones are kept and a portion is missing. The top ten hold roughly 0.31% of the sample, which has tens of thousands of clones, roughly 90% seen once. Study-level findings and limits: The authors found GvH clones in recipient marrow, some appearing first in ileum or blood.

Concerning this clone: Its target is not known.

Here the sequenced sample was unstimulated CD4+ T cells sorted from spleen or lymph node cells, taken before intestinal transplant. The sequence was obtained from a human donor who received an intestinal transplant.

The CDR3 DNA is TGTGCCAGCAGTGAAGTCCGGTCTGGGGCCAACGTCCTGACTTTC. This codes for CASSEVRSGANVLTF. The gene calls are TRBV2 and TRBJ2-6; no definite D call. Germline V CDR1 and CDR2: SNHLY, FYNNEI. V was pared by 1 base and J by 1 base, with 5 bases between. CDR3 length: 15 amino acids.